The present T cell receptor beta chain was sequenced within a study of identical twins. Study findings and constraints: For zero-insertion analyses, partial confounding could come from invariant MAIT and iNKT cells.

TCRdb fed the 5' RACE reads into MiXCR, producing one record per CDR3 protein. The sample lists 400,000 to 550,000 distinct CDR3 sequences, approximately 22% occurring once. For this clonotype: No antigen is known for it.

The CDR3 has 16 amino acids. The V segment lost 4 bases and the J segment 0 bases; nucleotides outside the gene matches: 5. The germline V gene has CDR1 SEHNR and CDR2 FQNEAQ (reference sequence). The sample was also linked to a second study, of T cells expressing NK-cell markers. As reported in that work: With an anti-gamma-delta TCR antibody, sorting in several experiments was kept to alpha-beta TCR T cells.

The chain couples TRBV7-9 to TRBJ2-1, with 8 bases identical to TRBD2. The receptor comes from a woman aged 18-30 years in good health. The sequenced sample consisted of CD4+ T cells sorted from blood. The CDR3 spells CASSSIGTSSYNEQFF. CDR3 sequence (DNA): TGTGCCAGCAGCTCAATTGGGACTAGCTCCTACAATGAGCAGTTCTTC. The variable domain in full, completed from reference TRBV7-9 and TRBJ2-1, reads DTGVSQNPRHKITKRGQNVTFRCDPISEHNRLYWYRQTLGQGPEFLTYFQNEAQLEKSRLLSDRFSAERPKGSFSTLEIQRTEQGDSAMYLCASSSIGTSSYNEQFFGPGTRLTVL.